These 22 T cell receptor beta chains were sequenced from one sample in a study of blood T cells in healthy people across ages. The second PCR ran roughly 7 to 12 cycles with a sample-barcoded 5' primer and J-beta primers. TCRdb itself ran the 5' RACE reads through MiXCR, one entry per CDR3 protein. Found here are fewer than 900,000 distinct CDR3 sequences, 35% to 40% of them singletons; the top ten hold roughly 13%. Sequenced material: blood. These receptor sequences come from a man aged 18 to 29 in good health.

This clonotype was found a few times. This CDR3 is CASSLRAKNQPQHF. CDR3 coding DNA: TGTGCCAGCAGTTTAAGGGCCAAAAATCAGCCCCAGCATTTT. This sequence joins TRBV12-3 or TRBV12-4 and TRBJ1-5, with D uncertain. Trimming stripped 2 bases from V and 4 bases from J, with 9 bases between. The CDR3 is 14 residues long.

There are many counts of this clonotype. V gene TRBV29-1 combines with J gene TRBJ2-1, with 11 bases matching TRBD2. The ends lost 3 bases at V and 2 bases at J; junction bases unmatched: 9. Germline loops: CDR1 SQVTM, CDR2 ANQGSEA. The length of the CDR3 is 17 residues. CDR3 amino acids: CSVDGLAGGKTYNEQFF. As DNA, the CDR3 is TGCAGCGTTGACGGGCTAGCGGGGGGCAAAACCTACAATGAGCAGTTCTTC.

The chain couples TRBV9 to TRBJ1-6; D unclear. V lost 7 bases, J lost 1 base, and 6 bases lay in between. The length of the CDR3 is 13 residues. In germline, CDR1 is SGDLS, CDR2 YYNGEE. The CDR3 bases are TGTGCCAGCGCGGAATCCTATAATTCACCCCTCCACTTT. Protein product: CASAESYNSPLHF.

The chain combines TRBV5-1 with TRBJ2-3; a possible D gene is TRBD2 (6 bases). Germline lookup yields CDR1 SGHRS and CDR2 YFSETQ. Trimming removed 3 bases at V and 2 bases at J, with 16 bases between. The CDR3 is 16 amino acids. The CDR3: CASSSRRGGITDTQYF. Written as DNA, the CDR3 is TGCGCCAGCAGCTCCCGGCGGGGCGGGATCACAGATACGCAGTATTTT.

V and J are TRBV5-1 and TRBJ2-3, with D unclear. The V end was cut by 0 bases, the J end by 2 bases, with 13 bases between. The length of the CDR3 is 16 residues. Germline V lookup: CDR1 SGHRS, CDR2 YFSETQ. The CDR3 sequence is CASSLDAAAYTDTQYF. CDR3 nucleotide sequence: TGCGCCAGCAGCTTGGATGCCGCGGCCTACACAGATACGCAGTATTTT.

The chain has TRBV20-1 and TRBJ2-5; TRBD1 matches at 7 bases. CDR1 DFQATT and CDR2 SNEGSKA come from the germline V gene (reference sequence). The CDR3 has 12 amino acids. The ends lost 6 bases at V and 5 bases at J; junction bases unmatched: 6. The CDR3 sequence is CSATGEWETQYF. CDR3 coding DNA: TGCAGTGCAACAGGGGAGTGGGAGACCCAGTACTTC.

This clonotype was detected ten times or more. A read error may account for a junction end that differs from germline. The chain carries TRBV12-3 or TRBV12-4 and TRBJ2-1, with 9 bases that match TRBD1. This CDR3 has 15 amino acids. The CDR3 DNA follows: TGCGCCAGCAGCCCCGGGACAGGGTCCTACAATGAGCAGTTCTTC. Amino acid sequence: CASSPGTGSYNEQFF.

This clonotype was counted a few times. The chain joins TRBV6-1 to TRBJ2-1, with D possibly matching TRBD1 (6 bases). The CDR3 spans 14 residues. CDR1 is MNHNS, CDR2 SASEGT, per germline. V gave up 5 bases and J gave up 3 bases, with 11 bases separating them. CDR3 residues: CASSKDRDYNEQFF. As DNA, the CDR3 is TGTGCCAGCAGTAAGGACAGAGACTACAATGAGCAGTTCTTC.

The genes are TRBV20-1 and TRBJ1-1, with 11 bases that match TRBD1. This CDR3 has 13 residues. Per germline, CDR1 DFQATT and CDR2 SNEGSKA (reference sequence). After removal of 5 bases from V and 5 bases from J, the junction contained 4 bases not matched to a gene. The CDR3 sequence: CSAGQGAGTEAFF. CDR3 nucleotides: TGCAGTGCTGGACAGGGGGCAGGGACTGAAGCTTTCTTT.

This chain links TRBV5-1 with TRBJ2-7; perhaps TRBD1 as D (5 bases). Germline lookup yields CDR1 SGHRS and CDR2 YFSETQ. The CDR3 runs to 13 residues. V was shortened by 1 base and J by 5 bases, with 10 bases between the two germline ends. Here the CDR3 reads CASSLRGSHEQYF. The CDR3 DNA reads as TGCGCCAGCAGCTTGAGGGGCAGCCACGAGCAGTACTTC.

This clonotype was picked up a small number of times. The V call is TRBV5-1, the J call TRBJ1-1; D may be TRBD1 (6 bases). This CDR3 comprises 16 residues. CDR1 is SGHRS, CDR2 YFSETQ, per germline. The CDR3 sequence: CASGGAADLTNTEAFF. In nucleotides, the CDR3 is TGCGCGAGCGGGGGGGCAGCCGATCTAACAAACACTGAAGCTTTCTTT.

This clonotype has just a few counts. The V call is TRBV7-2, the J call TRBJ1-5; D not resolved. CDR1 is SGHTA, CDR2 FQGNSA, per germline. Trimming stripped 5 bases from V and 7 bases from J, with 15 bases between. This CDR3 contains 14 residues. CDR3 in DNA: TGTGCCAGCAGCCCAGCGGGGAGTTGGCAGCCCCAGCATTTT. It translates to CASSPAGSWQPQHF.

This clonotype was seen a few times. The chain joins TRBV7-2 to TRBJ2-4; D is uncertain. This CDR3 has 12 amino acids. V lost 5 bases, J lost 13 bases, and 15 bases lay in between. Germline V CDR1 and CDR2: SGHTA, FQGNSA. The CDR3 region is CASSDSWVKQYF. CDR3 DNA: TGTGCCAGCAGCGACTCCTGGGTCAAGCAGTACTTC.

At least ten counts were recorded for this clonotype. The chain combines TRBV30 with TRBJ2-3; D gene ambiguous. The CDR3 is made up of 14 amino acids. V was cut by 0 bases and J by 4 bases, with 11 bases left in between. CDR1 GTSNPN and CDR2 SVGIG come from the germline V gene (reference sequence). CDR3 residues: CAWSVVSPPDTQYF. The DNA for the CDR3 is TGTGCCTGGAGTGTAGTTAGTCCCCCAGATACGCAGTATTTT. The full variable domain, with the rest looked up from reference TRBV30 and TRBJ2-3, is SQTIHQWPATLVQPVGSPLSLECTVEGTSNPNLYWYRQAAGRGLQLLFYSVGIGQISSEVPQNLSASRPQDRQFILSSKKLLLSDSGFYLCAWSVVSPPDTQYFGPGTRLTVL.

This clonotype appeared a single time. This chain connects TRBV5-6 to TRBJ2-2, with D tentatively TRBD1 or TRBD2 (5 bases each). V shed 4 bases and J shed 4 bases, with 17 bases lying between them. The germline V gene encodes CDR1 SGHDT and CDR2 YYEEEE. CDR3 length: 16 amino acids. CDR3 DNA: TGTGCCAGCAGCGAGACCGGGACGGCATGCACCGGGGAGCTGTTTTTT. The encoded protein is CASSETGTACTGELFF.

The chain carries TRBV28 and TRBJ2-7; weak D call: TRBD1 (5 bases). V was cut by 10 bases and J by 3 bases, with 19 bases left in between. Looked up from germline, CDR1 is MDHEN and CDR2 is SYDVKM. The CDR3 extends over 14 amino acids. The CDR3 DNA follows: TGTGCCATAAGGCCAGGGCCGGTCAACTACGAGCAGTACTTC. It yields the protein CAIRPGPVNYEQYF.

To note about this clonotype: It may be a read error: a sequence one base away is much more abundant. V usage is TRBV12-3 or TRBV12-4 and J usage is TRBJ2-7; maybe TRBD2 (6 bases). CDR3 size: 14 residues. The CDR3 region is CASRFGGDSYEQYF. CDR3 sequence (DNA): TGTGCCAGCCGTTTCGGGGGAGACTCCTACGAGCAGTACTTC.

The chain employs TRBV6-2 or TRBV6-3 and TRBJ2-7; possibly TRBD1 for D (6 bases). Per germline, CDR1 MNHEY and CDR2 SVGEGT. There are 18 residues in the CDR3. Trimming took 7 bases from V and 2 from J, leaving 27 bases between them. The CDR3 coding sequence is TGTGCCAGCACTAAGACTTCATTTTTCCGGGACAAGACCTACGAGCAGTACTTC. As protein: CASTKTSFFRDKTYEQYF.

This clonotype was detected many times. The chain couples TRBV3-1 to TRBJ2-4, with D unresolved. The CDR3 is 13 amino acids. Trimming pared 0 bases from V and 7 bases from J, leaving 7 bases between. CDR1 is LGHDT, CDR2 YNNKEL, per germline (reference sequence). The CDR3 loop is CASSQDPGNIQYF. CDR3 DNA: TGTGCCAGCAGCCAAGATCCAGGTAACATTCAGTACTTC.

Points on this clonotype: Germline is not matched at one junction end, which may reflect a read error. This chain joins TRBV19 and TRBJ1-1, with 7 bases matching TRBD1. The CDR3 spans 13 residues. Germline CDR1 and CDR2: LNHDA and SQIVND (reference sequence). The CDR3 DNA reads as TGTGCCAGTGATCGACAGGGCCACACTGAAACTTTCTTT. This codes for CASDRQGHTETFF.

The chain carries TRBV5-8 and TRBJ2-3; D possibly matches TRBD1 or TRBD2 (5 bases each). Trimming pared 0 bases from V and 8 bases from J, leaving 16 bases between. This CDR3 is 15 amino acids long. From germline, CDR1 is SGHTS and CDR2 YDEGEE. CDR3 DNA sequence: TGTGCCAGCAGCTTGGCCGGTTCCGGGGCCACTACGCAGTATTTT. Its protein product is CASSLAGSGATTQYF.

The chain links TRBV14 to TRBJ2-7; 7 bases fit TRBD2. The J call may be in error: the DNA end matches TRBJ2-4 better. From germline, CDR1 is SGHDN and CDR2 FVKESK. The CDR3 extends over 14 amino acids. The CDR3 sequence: CASSHRGVRDIQYF. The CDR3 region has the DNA TGTGCCAGCAGCCATCGGGGGGTGAGGGACATTCAGTACTTC.